This TCR beta chain derives from a study of T cells after yellow fever vaccination. General study findings and limits: The CD4 compartment and the CD8 compartment contained a small share of clonotypes in common. In post-booster samples, most primary-vaccination clones reappeared (about 97% CD4, roughly 90% CD8).

MiXCR was run by TCRdb on the 5' RACE reads, yielding one entry per CDR3 protein. The sample records tens of thousands of distinct CDR3 sequences, 3.4% being singletons. The J segment lost 0 bases and the V segment lost 6 bases, leaving 3 bases of the junction unmatched. The CDR3 is 13 residues long. Germline V gene lookup returns CDR1 SGHNT and CDR2 YYREEE (reference sequence). In its sample, this clonotype was seen many times. This receptor was taken from a man between 18 and 35 years old who received the YFV17D yellow fever vaccine. The chain is built from TRBV5-4 and TRBJ2-7, with 7 bases that match TRBD2. Sequences were derived from PBMCs, either bulk or a sorted T-cell subset (CD4+, CD8+, memory, or dextramer-sorted; not recorded which), sampled about 41 days after the first yellow fever vaccination. CDR3 region: CASKRGDSYEQYF. CDR3 bases: TGTGCCAGCAAACGGGGGGACTCCTACGAGCAGTACTTC.